Below are 20 T cell receptor beta chains sequenced from a single sample in a study of T cell responses to AZD1222 COVID-19 vaccine. Assay: immunoSEQ multiplex PCR; the TCRdb copy retains only in-frame clones and omits some. The sample carries some 120,000 clones, around 92% recorded once. This specimen consisted of peripheral blood, obtained on day 0 of AZD1222 vaccination. Receptor source: an adult in good health.

This chain links TRBV11-2 with TRBJ2-1, with D hard to call. This CDR3 is built from 15 residues. V was trimmed by 3 bases and J by 7 bases, leaving 16 bases between them. Germline V CDR1 and CDR2: SGHAT, FQNNGV. In nucleotides, the CDR3 is TGTGCCAGCAGCTTCCCCCTTATGTATGAGAATGAGCAGTTCTTC. This gives the protein CASSFPLMYENEQFF.

This clone occurred a few times. The rearrangement uses TRBV9 and TRBJ1-5; TRBD1 is a possible D gene (6 bases). From germline, CDR1 is SGDLS and CDR2 YYNGEE. This CDR3 contains 15 residues. Trimming removed 4 bases from V and 0 bases from J, with 11 bases in between. The CDR3 nucleotides are TGTGCCAGCAGCCTAGGGGGGGGTAGCAATCAGCCCCAGCATTTT. This translates into CASSLGGGSNQPQHF. Complete variable domain (other parts from reference TRBV9 and TRBJ1-5): DSGVTQTPKHLITATGQRVTLRCSPRSGDLSVYWYQQSLDQGLQFLIQYYNGEERAKGNILERFSAQQFPDLHSELNLSSLELGDSALYFCASSLGGGSNQPQHFGDGTRLSIL.

The chain links TRBV3-1 (or the pseudogene TRBV3-2) to TRBJ2-7; TRBD2 agrees at 10 bases. Unmatched junction bases numbered 5, after V lost 5 bases and J lost 4 bases. The CDR3 length is 14 residues. Germline loops: CDR1 LGHDT, CDR2 YNNKEL (reference sequence). The CDR3 region has the DNA TGTGCCAGCAGCACAGGACTAGCGGCTTACGAGCAGTACTTC. This translates into CASSTGLAAYEQYF.

The chain joins TRBV18 to TRBJ2-7; 11 positions match TRBD1. Germline CDR1 KGHSH, CDR2 LQKENI. Trimming removed 3 bases from V and 5 bases from J; junction bases left unmatched: 6. This CDR3 contains 15 residues. DNA of the CDR3: TGTGCCAGCTCACCCGGACAGGGGGCGGTAAACGAGCAGTACTTC. Protein sequence: CASSPGQGAVNEQYF.

The chain links TRBV4-1 to TRBJ2-5, with a tentative D call TRBD1 (6 bases). The ends were cut back, 0 bases at V and 2 bases at J, with 13 bases in the middle. There are 16 residues in the CDR3. Germline V gene lookup returns CDR1 MGHRA and CDR2 YSYEKL. CDR3 protein: CASSQDEQGLQETQYF. The CDR3 bases are TGCGCCAGCAGCCAAGATGAACAGGGCCTACAAGAGACCCAGTACTTC.

J is TRBJ2-3 and V is TRBV29-1; 9 bases agree with TRBD1. This CDR3 is built from 14 residues. Germline CDR1 and CDR2: SQVTM and ANQGSEA. Unmatched junction bases numbered 7, after V lost 7 bases and J lost 2 bases. The CDR3 loop is CSGGGQGITDTQYF. CDR3 DNA: TGCAGCGGTGGTGGACAGGGGATCACAGATACGCAGTATTTT.

This chain connects TRBV3-1 (or the pseudogene TRBV3-2) to TRBJ1-6; 8 nucleotides line up with TRBD1. From germline, CDR1 is LGHDT and CDR2 YNNKEL (reference sequence). V lost 4 bases to trimming and J lost 6 bases; unmatched junction nucleotides: 11. The CDR3 is 17 amino acids. CDR3 coding DNA: TGTGCCAGCAGCCTCCCGACAGGGGAATTTCGTAATTCACCCCTCCACTTT. It specifies CASSLPTGEFRNSPLHF.

The chain is built from TRBV28 and TRBJ2-7; D not resolved. This CDR3 is built from 13 residues. V lost 2 bases and J 3 bases, leaving 8 bases between the germline ends. Germline loops: CDR1 MDHEN, CDR2 SYDVKM. The CDR3 spells CASSLGVDYEQYF. The CDR3 bases are TGTGCCAGCAGTTTAGGGGTAGACTACGAGCAGTACTTC.

For the CDR3, the DNA is TGTGCCAGCAGCTTGACGGGGGGTCAGCCCCAGCATTTT. It translates to CASSLTGGQPQHF. The V gene is TRBV7-8, the J gene TRBJ1-5; D is perhaps TRBD1 (5 bases). CDR3 length: 13 residues. Looked up from germline, CDR1 is SGHVS and CDR2 is FQNEAQ. The V and J ends lost 3 bases and 6 bases respectively, with 9 bases between them.

This chain joins TRBV6-5 and TRBJ2-1; 8 nucleotides agree with TRBD2. The CDR3 covers 15 residues. Germline CDR1 is MNHEY and CDR2 is SVGAGI. The ends lost 6 bases at V and 2 bases at J; junction bases unmatched: 6. This chain's CDR3 is CASSSSGSTYNEQFF. CDR3 nucleotide sequence: TGTGCCAGCAGCTCCAGCGGGAGCACCTACAATGAGCAGTTCTTC.

There are a few counts of this clone. This rearrangement joins TRBV2 to TRBJ1-2, with TRBD1 as a possible D gene (5 bases). Per germline, CDR1 SNHLY and CDR2 FYNNEI. Trimming took off 3 bases at V and 4 bases at J, with 12 bases between the two ends. The CDR3 is 14 amino acids. DNA for the CDR3: TGTGCCAGCAGTGACTTCCGGGGACCCTATGGCTACACCTTC. It is translated as CASSDFRGPYGYTF.

The sample holds a few counts of this clone. The rearrangement joins TRBV7-2 to TRBJ1-1; 9 bases fit TRBD1. Germline values: CDR1 SGHTA, CDR2 FQGNSA. This CDR3 has 16 amino acids. V trimming: 4 bases; J trimming: 10 bases; junction bases outside the gene matches: 16. CDR3 loop: CASSSFFPGQGRLAFF. The CDR3, as DNA: TGTGCCAGCAGCTCGTTCTTTCCGGGACAGGGACGCTTAGCTTTCTTT.

The chain links TRBV5-5 to TRBJ1-6; 7 bases agree with TRBD1. The V segment lost 4 bases and the J segment 7 bases; nucleotides outside the gene matches: 11. The germline CDR1 and CDR2 sequences are SGHKS and YYEKEE (reference sequence). The CDR3 spans 16 residues. The CDR3 sequence is CASSPAGGPGNSPLHF. The CDR3, as DNA: TGTGCCAGCAGCCCGGCAGGGGGACCGGGGAATTCACCCCTCCACTTT.

This clone has just one count. This rearrangement joins TRBV10-3 to TRBJ2-7; D possibly matches TRBD1 or TRBD2 (5 bases each). The CDR3 extends over 11 amino acids. Germline V CDR1 and CDR2: ENHRY, SYGVKD. V gave up 8 bases and J gave up 4 bases, with 9 bases separating them. The CDR3 loop is CAIGTGYEQYF. The CDR3 nucleotides read TGTGCCATCGGGACGGGGTACGAGCAGTACTTC.

The V and J genes are TRBV7-8 and TRBJ1-2; tentatively, D is TRBD1 (5 bases). The CDR3 sequence is 14 residues long. Germline loops: CDR1 SGHVS, CDR2 FQNEAQ. V dropped 1 base and J dropped 7 bases, with 13 bases sitting between them. The CDR3 bases are TGTGCCAGCAGCTTAGGAAGGGAAGGGGCTGGCTACACCTTC. It is translated as CASSLGREGAGYTF.

The V gene is TRBV4-1, the J gene TRBJ1-1, with a weak D call TRBD1 (5 bases). The V gene's germline CDR1 is MGHRA and CDR2 YSYEKL. The CDR3 is 15 amino acids. The ends were cut back, 1 base at V and 1 base at J, with 10 bases in the middle. The DNA of the CDR3 is TGCGCCAGCAGCCAAGCTTCAGGGCGGAACACTGAAGCTTTCTTT. Its translation is CASSQASGRNTEAFF.

The chain joins TRBV7-3 to TRBJ2-1; TRBD1 matches at 11 bases. CDR1 and CDR2 (germline): SGHTA, FQGTGA. V was clipped by 5 bases and J by 7 bases; unmatched bases: 19. The CDR3 sequence is 19 residues long. The CDR3 loop is CASSLGQGAHRAAGNEQFF. CDR3 in DNA: TGTGCCAGCAGCCTAGGACAGGGGGCGCATAGAGCGGCGGGGAATGAGCAGTTCTTC. Looking up the rest from reference TRBV7-3 and TRBJ2-1 gives the full variable domain: GAGVSQTPSNKVTEKGKYVELRCDPISGHTALYWYRQSLGQGPEFLIYFQGTGAADDSGLPNDRFFAVRPEGSVSTLKIQRTERGDSAVYLCASSLGQGAHRAAGNEQFFGPGTRLTVL.

This rearrangement joins TRBV21-1 to TRBJ1-5. TRBV21-1 is an annotated pseudogene. This CDR3 contains 15 residues. The CDR3 region has the DNA TGTGCCAGCAGCAAAAGGCAGGGACGCGATCAGCCCCAGCATTTT. Protein sequence: CASSKRQGRDQPQHF.

This clone has a single count. The J gene is TRBJ2-2, the V gene TRBV3-1 (or the pseudogene TRBV3-2); 13 nucleotides line up with TRBD2. The germline CDR1 and CDR2 sequences are LGHDT and YNNKEL (reference sequence). This CDR3 is built from 16 residues. V lost 6 bases to trimming and J lost 2 bases; unmatched junction nucleotides: 3. The CDR3: CASSWGLAGNTGELFF. Here the CDR3 DNA reads TGTGCCAGCAGTTGGGGACTAGCGGGAAACACCGGGGAGCTGTTTTTT.

This clone was counted a single time. V is TRBV14 and J is TRBJ1-3, with D hard to call. The CDR3 consists of 16 residues. Between the trimmed V and J ends, which lost 3 bases and 0 bases, there was a span of 12 bases. Germline V gene data show CDR1 as SGHDN and CDR2 as FVKESK. CDR3 loop: CASSQAQPLSGNTIYF. CDR3 nucleotide sequence: TGTGCCAGCAGCCAGGCACAACCGCTCTCTGGAAACACCATATATTTT.